Described below is a single T cell receptor beta chain sequence and its context. What it binds is not known. This sample is part of a study of cytomegalovirus exposure and HLA in healthy donors. Study background: Most donors, more than 80% of a few hundred genotyped, fell in the Caucasian-associated ancestry cluster. Study conclusions and caveats: The authors reported that TCR beta sequences could predict HLA-A and HLA-B alleles. These predictions were accurate for most subjects in the first cohort.

Nominally healthy donors were sampled, though unrecorded immune exposures were likely. PCR amplification relied on 60 Vbeta primers (plus 13 Jbeta primers). Profiled with immunoSEQ multiplex PCR; TCRdb holds only in-frame clones, not every one. The table includes about 140,000 clones, around 80% detected once. The sequence derives from a male donor in good health and CMV-seronegative. Source material: PBMCs.

The DNA for the CDR3 is TGCGCCAGCAGCTGGGGGACAGGAAACACCGGGGAGCTGTTTTTT. This codes for CASSWGTGNTGELFF. The genes are TRBV5-1 and TRBJ2-2, with 8 bases identical to TRBD1. CDR3 length: 15 residues. The J segment lost 2 bases and the V segment lost 3 bases, leaving 3 bases of the junction unmatched. Germline V gene data show CDR1 as SGHRS and CDR2 as YFSETQ.